This record concerns one TCR beta chain sequence. What it recognizes is unknown. The repertoire was sequenced with immunoSEQ multiplex PCR; TCRdb's copy has only in-frame clones and lacks some. The table records about 83,000 clones, 95% to 96% of them present only once. The data are from a study of cytomegalovirus exposure and HLA in healthy donors. The wider study: The 90 to 150 validation repertoires used the same platform as the 666 first-cohort repertoires, a later analysis reported.

General study results and limits: A list of 150 or so TCR beta chains associated with cytomegalovirus was given. As was reported, the classifier diagnosed cytomegalovirus status with high specificity and sensitivity. Later, an analysis found that TCR clusters from the first cohort tended to co-occur in the 120 or so validation repertoires.

The specimen was PBMCs. The TCR was taken from a woman aged 18-29 years in good health and CMV-seronegative.

CDR3 protein: CASSNQAISGNTIYF. The CDR3 DNA reads as TGTGCCAGTAGTAATCAGGCGATCTCTGGAAACACCATATATTTT. The chain recombines TRBV19 with TRBJ1-3; D unresolved. The V gene's germline CDR1 is LNHDA and CDR2 SQIVND (reference sequence). CDR3 size: 15 residues. The V gene lost 4 bases and the J gene lost 0 bases, with 10 bases spanning the gap.